A selection of T cell receptor beta chains follows, all from one sample in a study of CD8 T cells in ankylosing spondylitis. One entry per CDR3 protein, called by TCRdb with MiXCR from the 5' RACE reads. The sample shows around 130,000 distinct CDR3 sequences, 7% of them seen only once. The sample consisted of blood, either unsorted or a sorted T cell fraction (not recorded which). These receptors were taken from a male donor with ankylosing spondylitis or in good health (not recorded which). Both conserved end residues are part of each CDR3. The D gene is left open where the match is weak. The size entry is marked missing in some rows and otherwise reads once, few, many or a size class.

d_call: NA; j_call: TRBJ1-6; v_call: TRBV12-3/TRBV12-4; clone_size: many; cdr3_aa: CASSARASDSNSPLHF; cdr3_nt: TGTGCCAGCAGTGCCCGGGCCTCGGACTCTAATTCACCCCTCCACTTT
d_call: NA; j_call: TRBJ2-7; v_call: TRBV9; clone_size: few; cdr3_aa: CASSVEPDRHEQYF; cdr3_nt: TGTGCCAGCAGCGTAGAACCTGACAGGCACGAGCAGTACTTC
d_call: NA; j_call: TRBJ2-7; v_call: TRBV5-1; clone_size: many; cdr3_aa: CASSLGLLSSYEQYF; cdr3_nt: TGCGCCAGCAGCTTGGGACTACTAAGCTCCTACGAGCAGTACTTC
d_call: TRBD2; j_call: TRBJ2-3; v_call: TRBV12-3/TRBV12-4; clone_size: many; cdr3_aa: CASSVSGRDRNTQYF; cdr3_nt: TGTGCCAGCAGTGTAAGCGGGAGGGACCGCAATACGCAGTATTTT
d_call: NA; j_call: TRBJ2-7; v_call: TRBV30; clone_size: many; cdr3_aa: CASTGTPSYEQYF; cdr3_nt: TGTGCCAGTACCGGGACCCCTTCCTACGAGCAGTACTTC
d_call: TRBD1; j_call: TRBJ2-7; v_call: TRBV12-3/TRBV12-4; clone_size: many; cdr3_aa: CASSLRQGGYEQYF; cdr3_nt: TGTGCCAGCAGTCTCAGACAGGGGGGCTACGAGCAGTACTTC
d_call: TRBD2; j_call: TRBJ2-3; v_call: TRBV5-1; clone_size: many; cdr3_aa: CASSPEASGVLVTDTQYF; cdr3_nt: TGCGCCAGCAGCCCTGAGGCTAGCGGGGTGTTAGTGACAGATACGCAGTATTTT
d_call: NA; j_call: TRBJ1-1; v_call: TRBV10-3; clone_size: many; cdr3_aa: CAIENTEAFF; cdr3_nt: TGTGCCATAGAAAACACTGAAGCTTTCTTT
d_call: TRBD2; j_call: TRBJ2-7; v_call: TRBV4-2; clone_size: many; cdr3_aa: CASSQFTSGGSYEQYF; cdr3_nt: TGTGCCAGCAGCCAGTTTACTAGCGGGGGTTCCTACGAGCAGTACTTC
d_call: NA; j_call: TRBJ2-2; v_call: TRBV29-1; clone_size: many; cdr3_aa: CSALGWGRVAGELFF; cdr3_nt: TGCAGCGCCCTAGGGTGGGGGCGCGTTGCCGGGGAGCTGTTTTTT
d_call: NA; j_call: TRBJ2-1; v_call: TRBV5-1; clone_size: many; cdr3_aa: CASSLGRVEDEQFF; cdr3_nt: TGCGCCAGCAGCTTGGGCAGGGTGGAGGATGAGCAGTTCTTC
d_call: TRBD2; j_call: TRBJ2-3; v_call: TRBV18; clone_size: NA; cdr3_aa: CASSPPVRVNGRAF; cdr3_nt: TGTGCCAGCTCACCACCGGTCCGAGTTAACGGGAGGGCTTTT
d_call: NA; j_call: TRBJ2-7; v_call: TRBV9; clone_size: many; cdr3_aa: CASSVAPTDEQYF; cdr3_nt: TGTGCCAGCAGCGTAGCGCCGACCGACGAGCAGTACTTC